This record looks at one T cell receptor (beta chain) sequence and its context. The sample comes from a study of T cells in Graves' hyperthyroidism and ophthalmopathy. There were TCR beta CDR3 regions amplified from RNA transcripts. HTBI primers were used for first-round RT-PCR of the TCR CDR3. TCRdb fed the multiplex PCR reads into MiXCR, producing one record per CDR3 protein. The table includes more than 500,000 distinct CDR3 sequences, roughly 15% detected once. Patients counted as stable if ophthalmopathy did not develop within 18 months. Any patient presenting with uncontrolled infection, other autoimmune disease, pregnancy or lactation was left out. The PBMCs had their origin in roughly 10 ml of fresh peripheral blood. Germline-derived CDR1 and CDR2 are DFQATT and SNEGSKA (reference sequence). The CDR3 totals 17 residues. V shed 0 bases and J 8 bases; nucleotides not matched to a gene: 14.

Sample: blood. The TCR originated in a woman in her 30s with Graves' hyperthyroidism. The rearrangement joins TRBV20-1 to TRBJ2-1; 9 nucleotides match TRBD2. CDR3 DNA: TGCAGTGCTAGAGATAGGACTAGCGCAGGAGATAGGTATGAGCAGTTCTTC. It encodes CSARDRTSAGDRYEQFF.